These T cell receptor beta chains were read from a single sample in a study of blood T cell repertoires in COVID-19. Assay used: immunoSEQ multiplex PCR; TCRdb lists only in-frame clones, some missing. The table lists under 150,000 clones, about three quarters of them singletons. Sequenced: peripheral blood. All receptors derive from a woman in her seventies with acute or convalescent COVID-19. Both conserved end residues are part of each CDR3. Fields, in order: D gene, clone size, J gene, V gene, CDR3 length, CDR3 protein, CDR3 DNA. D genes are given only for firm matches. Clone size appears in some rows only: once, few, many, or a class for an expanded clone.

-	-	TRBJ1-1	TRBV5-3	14	CARSFWGQNTEAFF	TGTGCCAGAAGCTTCTGGGGGCAGAACACTGAAGCTTTCTTT
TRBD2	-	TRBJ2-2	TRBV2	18	CASSLSSGRRRNTGELFF	TGTGCCAGCAGTCTGTCTAGCGGGAGGAGAAGGAACACCGGGGAGCTGTTTTTT
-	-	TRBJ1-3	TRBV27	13	CAFMGGAGNTIYF	TGTGCCTTTATGGGGGGAGCCGGAAACACCATATATTTT
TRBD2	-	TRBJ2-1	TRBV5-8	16	CASSLWGEGPWDEQFF	TGTGCCAGCAGCTTGTGGGGGGAGGGTCCCTGGGATGAGCAGTTCTTC
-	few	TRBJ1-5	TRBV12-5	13	CASGLQGGQPQHF	TGTGCTAGTGGTTTACAGGGTGGTCAGCCCCAGCATTTT
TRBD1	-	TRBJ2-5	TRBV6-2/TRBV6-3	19	CASSTPNPRTGVGGETQYF	TGTGCCAGCAGTACGCCCAACCCCAGGACAGGCGTAGGGGGAGAGACCCAGTACTTC
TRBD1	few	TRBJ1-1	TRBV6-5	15	CASNDAGTANTEAFF	TGTGCCAGCAACGATGCCGGGACAGCAAACACTGAAGCTTTCTTT
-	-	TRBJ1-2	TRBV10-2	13	CASRDSGYYGYTF	TGCGCCAGCAGGGATTCAGGGTACTATGGCTACACCTTC
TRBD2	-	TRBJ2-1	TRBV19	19	CASKGTSGGLRSSYNEQFF	TGTGCCAGTAAAGGGACTAGCGGGGGACTACGCAGCTCCTACAATGAGCAGTTCTTC
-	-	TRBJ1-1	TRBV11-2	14	CASSFRGEGNRAFF	TGTGCCAGCAGTTTTCGCGGGGAGGGGAACCGGGCTTTCTTT
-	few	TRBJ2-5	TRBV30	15	CAWSVGFGNEETQYF	TGTGCCTGGAGTGTTGGTTTCGGGAATGAAGAGACCCAGTACTTC
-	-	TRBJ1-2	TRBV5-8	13	CASSPLVSYGYTF	TGTGCCAGCAGCCCGTTGGTCAGCTATGGCTACACCTTC
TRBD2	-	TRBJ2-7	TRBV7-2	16	CASSLAASGGYYEQYF	TGTGCCAGCAGCTTAGCCGCTAGCGGGGGGTATTACGAGCAGTACTTC
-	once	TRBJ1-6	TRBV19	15	CASSAGGRSGAPLHF	TGTGCCAGTAGTGCTGGGGGACGATCAGGGGCACCCCTCCACTTT
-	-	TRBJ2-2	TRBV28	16	CASGVGGNRGFGELFF	TGTGCCAGCGGGGTCGGCGGGAACCGGGGGTTTGGGGAGCTGTTTTTT
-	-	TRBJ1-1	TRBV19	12	CASSHGVTEAFF	TGTGCCAGTAGTCACGGTGTAACTGAAGCTTTCTTT
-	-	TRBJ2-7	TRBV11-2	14	CASSLATGTYEQYF	TGTGCCAGCAGCTTAGCGACAGGAACCTACGAGCAGTACTTC
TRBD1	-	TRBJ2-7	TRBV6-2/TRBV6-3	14	CASSTGTVPSEQYF	TGTGCCAGCAGTACTGGGACAGTTCCTAGCGAGCAGTACTTC